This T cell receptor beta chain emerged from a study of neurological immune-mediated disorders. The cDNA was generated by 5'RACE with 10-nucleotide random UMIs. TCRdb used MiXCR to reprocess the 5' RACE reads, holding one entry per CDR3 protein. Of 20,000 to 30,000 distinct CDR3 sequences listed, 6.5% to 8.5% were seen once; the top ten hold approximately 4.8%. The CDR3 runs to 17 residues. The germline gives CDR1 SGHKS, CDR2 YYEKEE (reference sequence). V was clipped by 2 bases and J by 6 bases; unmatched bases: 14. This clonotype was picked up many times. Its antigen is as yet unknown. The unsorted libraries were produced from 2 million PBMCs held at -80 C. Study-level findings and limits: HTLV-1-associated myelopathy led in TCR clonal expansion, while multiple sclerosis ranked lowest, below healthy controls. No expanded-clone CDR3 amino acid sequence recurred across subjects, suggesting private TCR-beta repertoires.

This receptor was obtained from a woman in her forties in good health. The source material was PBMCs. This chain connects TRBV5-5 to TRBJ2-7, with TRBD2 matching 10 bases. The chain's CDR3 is CASSFELAGFIGAEQYF. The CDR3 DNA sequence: TGTGCCAGCAGCTTTGAACTAGCGGGATTTATCGGGGCCGAGCAGTACTTC.